This TCR beta chain was obtained from a study of blood T cell repertoires in COVID-19. Study-wide background: Some COVID-19 samples were acute and others convalescent; all came from the United States, Italy and Spain.

Using immunoSEQ multiplex PCR, the repertoire was profiled, and TCRdb retains in-frame clones only, with some absent. The sample comprises more than 350,000 clones, around 90% of which are singletons, and 2.5% to 3.5% rests with the top ten. Sequencing was performed on peripheral blood. The clonotype originates from a woman in her thirties with COVID-19, enrolled during active disease.

The CDR3 reads CATSDRDRTFQETQYF. DNA for the CDR3: TGTGCCACCAGTGATCGGGACAGGACTTTCCAAGAGACCCAGTACTTC. J is TRBJ2-5 and V is TRBV24-1, with 8 bases identical to TRBD1. CDR1 is KGHDR, CDR2 SFDVKD, per germline. The CDR3 consists of 16 residues. The V and J ends lost 3 bases and 1 base, in that order; junction bases with no gene match: 6.